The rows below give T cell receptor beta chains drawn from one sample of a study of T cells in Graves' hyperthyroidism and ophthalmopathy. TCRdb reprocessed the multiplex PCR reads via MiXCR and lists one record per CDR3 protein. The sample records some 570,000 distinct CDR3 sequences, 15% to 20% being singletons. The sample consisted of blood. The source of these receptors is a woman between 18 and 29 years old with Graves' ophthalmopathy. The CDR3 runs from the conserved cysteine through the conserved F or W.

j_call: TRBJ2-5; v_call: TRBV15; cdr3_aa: CATSRAGTSGDQETQYF
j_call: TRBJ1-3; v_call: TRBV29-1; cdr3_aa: CSATETSGNTIYF
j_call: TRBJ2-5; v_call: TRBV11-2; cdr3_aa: CASSLVWTSGVQETQYF
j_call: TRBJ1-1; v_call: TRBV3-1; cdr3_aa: CASSQGPPGGHTEAFF
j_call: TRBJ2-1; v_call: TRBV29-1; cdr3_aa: CSATNLAPLYNEQFF
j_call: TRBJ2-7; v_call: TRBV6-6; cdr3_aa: CASSYLRRDRTYEQYF
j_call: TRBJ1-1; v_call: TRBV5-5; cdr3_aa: CASSLVQMNTEAFF
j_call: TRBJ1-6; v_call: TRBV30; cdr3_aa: CAWSVAANSPLHF
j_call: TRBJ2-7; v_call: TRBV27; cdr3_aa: CASSYSGHLGEQYF
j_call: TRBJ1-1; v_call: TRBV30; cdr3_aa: CAWSQTRGGDTEAFF
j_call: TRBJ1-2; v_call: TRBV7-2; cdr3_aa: CASSPQASNYGYTF
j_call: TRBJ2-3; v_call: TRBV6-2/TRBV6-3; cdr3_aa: CASSQSDTQYF
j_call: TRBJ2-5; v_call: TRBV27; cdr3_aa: CASSLSESRDRPRETQYF
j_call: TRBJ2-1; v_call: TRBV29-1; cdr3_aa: CSVEVKGGLNEQFF
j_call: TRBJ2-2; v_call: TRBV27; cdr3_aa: CASSRTSGGPFYTGELFF
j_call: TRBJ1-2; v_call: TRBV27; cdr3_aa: CASRTDEGYGYTF
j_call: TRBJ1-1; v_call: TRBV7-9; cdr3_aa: CASSRRDRIMNTEAFF
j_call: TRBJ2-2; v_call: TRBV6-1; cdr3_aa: CASSPRPGDTTGELFF
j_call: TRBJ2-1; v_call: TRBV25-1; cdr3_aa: CATSPSFEQFF
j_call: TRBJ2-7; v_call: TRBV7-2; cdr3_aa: CASSLGAGGTYEQYF
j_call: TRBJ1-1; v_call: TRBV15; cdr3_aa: CATSRGGASYTEAFF
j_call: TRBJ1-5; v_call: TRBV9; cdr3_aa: CASSGTGNSNQPQHF
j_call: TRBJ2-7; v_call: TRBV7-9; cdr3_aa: CASSLADPSYEQYF
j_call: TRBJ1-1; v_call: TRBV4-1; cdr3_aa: CASSPLGTGLTEAFF
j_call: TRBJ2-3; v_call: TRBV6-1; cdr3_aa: CASSKSGLASPDTQYF
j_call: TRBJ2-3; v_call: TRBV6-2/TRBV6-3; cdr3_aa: CASSYGADTDTQYF
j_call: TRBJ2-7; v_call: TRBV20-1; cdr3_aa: CSVPTGGGDEQYF
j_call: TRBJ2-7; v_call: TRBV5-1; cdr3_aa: CASSLTGTPYEQYF
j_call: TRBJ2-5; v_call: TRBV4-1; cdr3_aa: CANSQEGPETQYF
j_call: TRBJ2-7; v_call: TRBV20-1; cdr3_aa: CSARDLSQGPYEQYF
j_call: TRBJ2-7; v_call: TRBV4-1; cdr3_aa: CASSQDDNSAGKYF
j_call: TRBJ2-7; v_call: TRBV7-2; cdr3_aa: CASSKQVSYEQYF
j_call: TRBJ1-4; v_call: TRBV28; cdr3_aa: CASIPTGINEKLFF
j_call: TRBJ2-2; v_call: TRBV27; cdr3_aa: CASSLKGNGELFF
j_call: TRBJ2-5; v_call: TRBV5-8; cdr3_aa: CASSLGASWETQYF
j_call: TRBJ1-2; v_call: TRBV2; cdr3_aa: CASSPRTGNVGYGYTF
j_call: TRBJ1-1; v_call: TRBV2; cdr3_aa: CASNPQVLGGTEAFF
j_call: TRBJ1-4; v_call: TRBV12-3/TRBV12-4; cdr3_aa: CATQRSGINEKLFF
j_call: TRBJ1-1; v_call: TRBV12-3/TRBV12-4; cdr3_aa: CASSLVEVNTEAFF
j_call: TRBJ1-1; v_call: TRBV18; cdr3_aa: CASSPVSSGGAEAFF
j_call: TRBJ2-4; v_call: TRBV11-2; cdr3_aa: CASSFVPGGRGAKNIQYF
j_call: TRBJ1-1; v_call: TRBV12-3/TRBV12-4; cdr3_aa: CASSYDRGIAEAFF
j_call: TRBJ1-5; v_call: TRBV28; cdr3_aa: CASSGLGGNQPQHF
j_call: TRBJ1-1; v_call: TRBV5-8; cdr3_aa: CASSYPSRGLGTEAFF
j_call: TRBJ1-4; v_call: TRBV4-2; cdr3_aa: CASSQDWQGGEKLFF
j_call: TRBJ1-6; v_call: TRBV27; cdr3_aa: CASSSLQGVSPLHF
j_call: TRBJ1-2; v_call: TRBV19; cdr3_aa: CASSMRDFASYGYTF
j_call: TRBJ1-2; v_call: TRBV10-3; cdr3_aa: CAISAGGGTGYTF
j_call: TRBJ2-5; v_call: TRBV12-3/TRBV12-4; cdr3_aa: CASSFERGALGAQYF
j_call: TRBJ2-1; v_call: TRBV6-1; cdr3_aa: CASSLAGETYNEQFF
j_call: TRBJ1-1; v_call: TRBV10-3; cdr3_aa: CAISELQGDTEAFF
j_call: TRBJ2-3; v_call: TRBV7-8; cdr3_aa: CASSLGGRGDTQYF
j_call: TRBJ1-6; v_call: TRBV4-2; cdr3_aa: CASSQDGGTPASPLHF
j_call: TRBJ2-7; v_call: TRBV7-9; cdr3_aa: CASSPVGTYEQYF
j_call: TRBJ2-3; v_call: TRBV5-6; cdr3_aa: CASSSFSSSGLTGGTDTQYF